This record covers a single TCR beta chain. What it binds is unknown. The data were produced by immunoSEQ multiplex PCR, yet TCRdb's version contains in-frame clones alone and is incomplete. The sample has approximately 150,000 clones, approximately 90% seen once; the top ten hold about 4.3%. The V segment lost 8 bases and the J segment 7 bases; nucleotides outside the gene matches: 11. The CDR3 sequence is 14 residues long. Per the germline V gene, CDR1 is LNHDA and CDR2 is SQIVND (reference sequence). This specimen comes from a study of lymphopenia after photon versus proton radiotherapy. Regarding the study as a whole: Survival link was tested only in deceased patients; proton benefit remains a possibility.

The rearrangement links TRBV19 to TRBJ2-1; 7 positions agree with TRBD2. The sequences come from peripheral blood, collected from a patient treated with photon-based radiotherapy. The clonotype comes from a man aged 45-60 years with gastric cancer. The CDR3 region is CASAGRLAGNEQFF. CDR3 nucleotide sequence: TGTGCCAGTGCTGGTAGACTAGCCGGAAATGAGCAGTTCTTC.